These 8 T cell receptor beta chains were all obtained from the same sample, sequenced in a study of control samples from healthy donors and cancer patients. The protocol was immunoSEQ multiplex PCR, while the TCRdb copy is restricted to in-frame clones and leaves out a portion. The table lists around 100,000 clones, 80% to 90% of them singletons. Material for sequencing was blood. The receptors shown here come from a man aged 25 to 45 in good health.

CDR3: CASSFGTQTGGTAKNIQYF. The CDR3 region has the DNA TGTGCCAGCAGTTTCGGAACGCAAACAGGGGGTACTGCCAAAAACATTCAGTACTTC. The chain couples TRBV28 to TRBJ2-4, with 8 nucleotides matching TRBD1. This CDR3 contains 19 residues. CDR1 and CDR2 (germline): MDHEN, SYDVKM. The ends lost 3 bases at V and 1 base at J; junction bases unmatched: 14. Variable domain in full (rest from reference TRBV28 and TRBJ2-4): DVKVTQSSRYLVKRTGEKVFLECVQDMDHENMFWYRQDPGLGLRLIYFSYDVKMKEKGDIPEGYSVSREKKERFSLILESASTNQTSMYLCASSFGTQTGGTAKNIQYFGAGTRLSVL.

This sequence joins TRBV4-1 and TRBJ1-5, with D possibly being TRBD1 (6 bases). The CDR3 loop spans 14 amino acids. Germline V gene data show CDR1 as MGHRA and CDR2 as YSYEKL. The V and J ends lost 0 bases and 6 bases respectively, with 9 bases between them. The CDR3 region is CASSQDPQGQPQHF. In nucleotides, the CDR3 is TGCGCCAGCAGCCAAGATCCACAGGGTCAGCCCCAGCATTTT.

In DNA form, the CDR3 reads TGTGCCAGCAGCCACGGACAGGGTTTCACTGAAGCTTTCTTT. Translating it yields CASSHGQGFTEAFF. The chain couples TRBV6-2 or TRBV6-3 to TRBJ1-1, with 8 nucleotides matching TRBD1. Germline V gives CDR1 MNHEY, CDR2 SVGEGT. The CDR3 has 14 residues. The trim removed 6 bases at V and 4 bases at J, leaving 7 bases unmatched.

The rearrangement links TRBV5-1 to TRBJ1-6, with D perhaps TRBD1 (5 bases). Germline loops: CDR1 SGHRS, CDR2 YFSETQ. V dropped 0 bases and J dropped 10 bases, with 11 bases sitting between them. CDR3 length equals 14 residues. The CDR3 DNA sequence: TGCGCCAGCAGCTTGGGTGGGGCAGGGTCACCCCTCCACTTT. This gives the protein CASSLGGAGSPLHF.

J is TRBJ1-2 and V is TRBV19; possible D gene TRBD1, 5 bases. V lost 3 bases, J lost 4 bases, and 9 bases lay in between. CDR1 is LNHDA and CDR2 is SQIVND in the germline V gene (reference sequence). This CDR3 is built from 13 residues. CDR3 region: CASSMGGSYGYTF. The DNA for the CDR3 is TGTGCCAGTAGTATGGGGGGTAGCTATGGCTACACCTTC.

The V gene is TRBV9, the J gene TRBJ2-3; no clear D gene. CDR1 is SGDLS, CDR2 YYNGEE, per germline. CDR3 length: 16 amino acids. The ends were cut back, 2 bases at V and 3 bases at J, with 16 bases in the middle. The CDR3 nucleotides read TGTGCCAGCAGCGTGAGGATGGGTCTTGGGACAGATACGCAGTATTTT. It specifies CASSVRMGLGTDTQYF.

This chain connects TRBV24-1 to TRBJ2-1; 10 nucleotides line up with TRBD1. The V gene end was trimmed by 7 bases and the J gene end by 9 bases; junction bases not matched to a gene: 2. Germline V gene sequence: CDR1 KGHDR, CDR2 SFDVKD. CDR3 length equals 12 residues. CDR3 coding DNA: TGTGCCACCAGCGGACAGGGGGGTGAGCAGTTCTTC. It is translated as CATSGQGGEQFF.

This clone was detected a few times. The V call is TRBV27, the J call TRBJ2-7; D is undetermined. The CDR3 totals 9 residues. Trimming cost V 8 bases and J 4 bases, with 3 bases left between them. Germline-derived CDR1 and CDR2 are MNHEY and SMNVEV (reference sequence). The CDR3 nucleotides read TGTGCCAGCGGGTACGAGCAGTACTTC. Its translation is CASGYEQYF.